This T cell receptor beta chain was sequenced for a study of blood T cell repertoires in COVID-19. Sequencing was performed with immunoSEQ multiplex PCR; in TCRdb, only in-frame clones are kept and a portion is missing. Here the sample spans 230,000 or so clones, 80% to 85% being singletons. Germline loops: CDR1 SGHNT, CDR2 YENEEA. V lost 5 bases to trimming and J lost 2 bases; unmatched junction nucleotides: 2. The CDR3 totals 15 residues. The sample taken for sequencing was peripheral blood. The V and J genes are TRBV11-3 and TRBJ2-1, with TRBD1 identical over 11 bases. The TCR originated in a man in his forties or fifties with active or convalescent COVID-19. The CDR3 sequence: CASSRTGGPYNEQFF. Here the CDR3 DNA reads TGTGCCAGCAGCAGGACAGGGGGCCCCTACAATGAGCAGTTCTTC.